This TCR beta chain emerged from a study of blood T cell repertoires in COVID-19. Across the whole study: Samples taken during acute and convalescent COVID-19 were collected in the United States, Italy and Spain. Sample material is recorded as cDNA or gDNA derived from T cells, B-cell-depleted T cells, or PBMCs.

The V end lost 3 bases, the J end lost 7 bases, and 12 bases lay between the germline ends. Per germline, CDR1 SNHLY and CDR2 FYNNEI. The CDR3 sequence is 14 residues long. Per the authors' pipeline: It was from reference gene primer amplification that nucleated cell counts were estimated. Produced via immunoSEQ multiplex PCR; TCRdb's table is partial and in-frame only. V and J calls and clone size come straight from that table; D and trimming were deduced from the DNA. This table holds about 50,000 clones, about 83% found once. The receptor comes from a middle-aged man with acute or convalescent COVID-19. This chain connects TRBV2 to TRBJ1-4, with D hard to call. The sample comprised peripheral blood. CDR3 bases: TGTGCCAGCAGTGATCTGGCGGGAGCTGAAAAACTGTTTTTT. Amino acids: CASSDLAGAEKLFF.